One and the same sample provided the 23 T cell receptor beta chains below, sequenced in a study of T cells in Graves' hyperthyroidism and ophthalmopathy. Amplification targeted TCR beta CDR3 regions from RNA transcripts. With the HTBI primer set, the TCR CDR3 went through a first round of RT-PCR. TCRdb passed the multiplex PCR reads through MiXCR, listing each CDR3 protein once. The sample shows about 350,000 distinct CDR3 sequences, 11% to 15% of them seen only once. The sample comprised blood. Receptors originate from a woman in her thirties with Graves' hyperthyroidism.

This chain uses TRBV6-1 with TRBJ2-1; unclear D gene. The CDR3 extends over 16 amino acids. The V gene's germline CDR1 is MNHNS and CDR2 SASEGT. V lost 2 bases and J 6 bases, leaving 17 bases between the germline ends. The DNA of the CDR3 is TGTGCCAGCAGTGAACCAGTCAGTCCTGCAATCAATGAGCAGTTCTTC. Translating gives CASSEPVSPAINEQFF.

This clonotype was counted many times. The CDR3 coding sequence is TGTGCCAGCAGCTTTAACAGTCATCAGCCCCAGCATTTT. Translated: CASSFNSHQPQHF. The chain uses TRBV11-2 and TRBJ1-5; D call uncertain. V gave up 3 bases and J gave up 5 bases, with 8 bases separating them. The V gene's germline CDR1 is SGHAT and CDR2 FQNNGV. The CDR3 has 13 amino acids.

This clonotype was observed many times. V usage is TRBV28 and J usage is TRBJ2-1, with TRBD2 matching over 11 bases. CDR3 length equals 15 residues. CDR1 is MDHEN and CDR2 is SYDVKM in the germline V gene. The trim removed 6 bases at V and 7 bases at J, leaving 8 bases unmatched. The CDR3 loop is CASRASGRRLNEQFF. The CDR3 nucleotides read TGTGCCAGCAGGGCTAGCGGGAGGCGGTTAAATGAGCAGTTCTTC.

In this sample, this clonotype turned up a few times. This chain links TRBV19 with TRBJ2-7; tentatively, D is TRBD1 (5 bases). CDR1 is LNHDA, CDR2 SQIVND, per germline (reference sequence). The CDR3 extends over 12 amino acids. V lost 9 bases to trimming and J lost 3 bases, with 12 bases between them. The CDR3 DNA follows: TGTGCCAGCCAGGGTCCAAACTACGAGCAGTACTTC. It translates to CASQGPNYEQYF.

In its sample, this clonotype was seen many times. V and J are TRBV2 and TRBJ2-5; possible D gene TRBD1, 6 bases. Germline assignment: CDR1 SNHLY and CDR2 FYNNEI. Trimming removed 11 bases at V and 2 bases at J, with 18 bases between. The CDR3 spans 14 residues. DNA of the CDR3: TGTGCCGGCGACAGGTTAAACTCTCAAGAGACCCAGTACTTC. Encoded protein: CAGDRLNSQETQYF.

This clonotype has a count of ten or more. The rearrangement uses TRBV12-3 or TRBV12-4 and TRBJ1-5; the D gene is possibly TRBD1 (6 bases). The V end was cut by 9 bases, the J end by 0 bases, with 15 bases between. CDR3 length: 15 amino acids. CDR3 sequence reads: CARKDRPYSNQPQHF. The CDR3 coding sequence is TGTGCCAGAAAAGACAGGCCTTATAGCAATCAGCCCCAGCATTTT.

This clonotype was counted at least ten times. V and J are TRBV13 and TRBJ2-5; TRBD2 aligns across 13 bases. This CDR3 has 16 amino acids. Looked up from germline, CDR1 is PRHDT and CDR2 is FYEKMQ (reference sequence). V lost 5 bases, J lost 2 bases, and 5 bases stayed unmatched. The CDR3 spells CASSVRLAGGQETQYF. Written as DNA, the CDR3 is TGTGCCAGCAGCGTGCGACTAGCGGGAGGTCAAGAGACCCAGTACTTC.

This clonotype was observed many times. The chain joins TRBV20-1 to TRBJ1-1, with 8 bases identical to TRBD1. V lost 5 bases and J lost 2; bases outside the gene matches: 4. Germline CDR1 and CDR2: DFQATT and SNEGSKA (reference sequence). CDR3 size: 13 residues. The CDR3 coding sequence is TGCAGTGCTGGCCAGGGGGCAAACACTGAAGCTTTCTTT. This gives the protein CSAGQGANTEAFF.

This clonotype appeared many times. The chain carries TRBV6-1 and TRBJ1-5; weak D call: TRBD1 (6 bases). Trimming removed 2 bases at V and 5 bases at J, with 13 bases between. The CDR3 sequence is 15 residues long. The germline V gene encodes CDR1 MNHNS and CDR2 SASEGT. CDR3 protein: CASSESRTGHQPQHF. The CDR3 DNA follows: TGTGCCAGCAGTGAAAGTAGAACAGGGCATCAGCCCCAGCATTTT.

This clonotype was seen ten or more times. CDR3 amino acids: CASSLGGTKGTYEQYF. The DNA of the CDR3 is TGTGCCAGCAGTTTAGGCGGGACGAAGGGGACCTACGAGCAGTACTTC. V is TRBV28 and J is TRBJ2-7, with a possible D match to TRBD2 (6 bases). The V gene lost 2 bases and the J gene lost 2 bases, with 16 bases spanning the gap. The CDR3 consists of 16 residues. Germline CDR1 is MDHEN and CDR2 is SYDVKM.

This clonotype was detected many times. The rearrangement uses TRBV12-3 or TRBV12-4 and TRBJ2-1, with D maybe TRBD1 (6 bases). Trimming removed 1 base at V and 5 bases at J, with 15 bases between. The CDR3 contains 16 residues. The CDR3 DNA sequence: TGTGCCAGCAGTTTAGGGGGACATAATTCGGACAATGAGCAGTTCTTC. Its translation: CASSLGGHNSDNEQFF.

This clonotype has a handful of counts. The gene calls are TRBV20-1 and TRBJ2-3, with 12 bases that match TRBD2. J was trimmed by 1 base and V by 3 bases; bases with no gene match: 20. CDR1 and CDR2 from the germline V gene are DFQATT and SNEGSKA (reference sequence). The CDR3 is 21 amino acids. The CDR3 DNA reads TGCAGTGCTAGTGTTACAGGGATACGGACTAGCGGGATAGTCCGCACAGATACGCAGTATTTT. Translated, it gives CSASVTGIRTSGIVRTDTQYF.

This clonotype appeared many times. The rearrangement joins TRBV28 to TRBJ1-1; D is unresolved. The ends were cut back, 6 bases at V and 1 base at J, with 15 bases in the middle. Germline CDR1 reads MDHEN; CDR2 reads SYDVKM. This CDR3 contains 15 residues. The chain's CDR3 is CASSLPGDRNTEAFF. Written as DNA, the CDR3 is TGTGCCAGCAGCCTACCCGGAGACCGGAACACTGAAGCTTTCTTT.

This clonotype was seen repeatedly, ten times or more. The V and J genes are TRBV28 and TRBJ2-3, with no clear D. V lost 2 bases to trimming and J lost 2 bases, with 17 bases between them. This CDR3 spans 17 amino acids. Per germline, CDR1 MDHEN and CDR2 SYDVKM. CDR3 loop: CASSLGVGRRSTDTQYF. The CDR3 nucleotides are TGTGCCAGCAGTTTAGGGGTAGGTCGGAGATCCACAGATACGCAGTATTTT. The full variable domain, with the rest looked up from reference TRBV28 and TRBJ2-3, is DVKVTQSSRYLVKRTGEKVFLECVQDMDHENMFWYRQDPGLGLRLIYFSYDVKMKEKGDIPEGYSVSREKKERFSLILESASTNQTSMYLCASSLGVGRRSTDTQYFGPGTRLTVL.

The V and J genes are TRBV20-1 and TRBJ2-7, with no clear D. In germline, CDR1 is DFQATT, CDR2 SNEGSKA (reference sequence). This CDR3 is 13 amino acids long. Trimming left V 1 base short and J 5 bases short, with 12 bases between. The CDR3 DNA is TGCAGTGCTAGAGTCCCTTTAGTGGACGAGCAGTACTTC. Its protein product is CSARVPLVDEQYF.

This clonotype was seen a few times. This sequence joins TRBV30 and TRBJ1-1; the match to TRBD1 covers 7 bases. The CDR3 is 15 amino acids. Unmatched junction bases numbered 9, after V lost 4 bases and J lost 1 base. Germline V gives CDR1 GTSNPN, CDR2 SVGIG (reference sequence). CDR3 DNA: TGTGCCTGGAAGGTAGCGGGACAGCGGAACACTGAAGCTTTCTTT. The encoded protein is CAWKVAGQRNTEAFF.

This clonotype was seen ten or more times. This sequence joins TRBV20-1 and TRBJ1-2; D uncertain. V dropped 5 bases and J dropped 0 bases, with 10 bases sitting between them. The CDR3 length is 13 residues. The germline V gene has CDR1 DFQATT and CDR2 SNEGSKA (reference sequence). CDR3 sequence (DNA): TGCAGTGCTTCCGACGGGACTAACTATGGCTACACCTTC. As protein: CSASDGTNYGYTF.

The chain couples TRBV20-1 to TRBJ2-5; 7 bases align to TRBD1. Germline V gene sequence: CDR1 DFQATT, CDR2 SNEGSKA (reference sequence). The CDR3 covers 15 residues. The V gene end was trimmed by 2 bases and the J gene end by 6 bases; junction bases not matched to a gene: 12. The CDR3 reads CSARRTGTEFKTQYF. CDR3 sequence (DNA): TGCAGTGCTAGAAGGACCGGGACAGAGTTTAAGACCCAGTACTTC.

V gene TRBV12-3 or TRBV12-4 combines with J gene TRBJ1-2; D remains unclear. This CDR3 contains 14 residues. V gave up 6 bases and J gave up 0 bases, with 11 bases separating them. The CDR3: CASSRGRANYGYTF. DNA for the CDR3: TGTGCCAGCAGCCGAGGAAGAGCTAACTATGGCTACACCTTC.

This rearrangement joins TRBV29-1 to TRBJ1-1; tentative D call: TRBD1 (6 bases). Germline CDR1 SQVTM, CDR2 ANQGSEA. This CDR3 comprises 14 residues. The V end lost 7 bases, the J end lost 0 bases, and 15 bases lay between the germline ends. This CDR3 reads CSAGRGTMNTEAFF. CDR3 nucleotide sequence: TGCAGCGCCGGTAGGGGGACCATGAACACTGAAGCTTTCTTT. The whole variable domain, filled in from reference TRBV29-1 and TRBJ1-1, reads SAVISQKPSRDICQRGTSLTIQCQVDSQVTMMFWYRQQPGQSLTLIATANQGSEATYESGFVIDKFPISRPNLTFSTLTVSNMSPEDSSIYLCSAGRGTMNTEAFFGQGTRLTVV.

This clonotype was observed a few times. J is TRBJ2-2 and V is TRBV29-1; D may be TRBD2 (6 bases). Per the germline V gene, CDR1 is SQVTM and CDR2 is ANQGSEA. CDR3 size: 13 residues. Trimming left V 3 bases short and J 5 bases short, with 10 bases between. The DNA of the CDR3 is TGCAGCGTTGATCTTGGGGGGACCGGGGAGCTGTTTTTT. It translates to CSVDLGGTGELFF.

This clonotype was detected a few times. The V and J genes are TRBV29-1 and TRBJ2-2, with a possible D match to TRBD2 (5 bases). Germline V gene lookup returns CDR1 SQVTM and CDR2 ANQGSEA. CDR3 length equals 12 residues. Trimming cost V 7 bases and J 7 bases, with 13 bases left between them. The DNA for the CDR3 is TGCAGCGCCGAAACTCGGGGCGGGGAGCTGTTTTTT. It codes for CSAETRGGELFF.

The table lists this clonotype with many counts. The chain carries TRBV5-1 and TRBJ2-1; 11 nucleotides match TRBD1. Losses at the gene ends were 0 bases for V and 9 bases for J; bases not matched to a gene: 5. In germline, CDR1 is SGHRS, CDR2 YFSETQ. The CDR3 covers 15 residues. The chain's CDR3 is CASSLVGTGGSEQFF. In DNA, the CDR3 is TGCGCCAGCAGCTTGGTCGGGACAGGGGGGAGTGAGCAGTTCTTC.